Following are 16 T cell receptor beta chains from one sample sequenced in a study of T cell changes during pregnancy in multiple sclerosis (dated by TCRdb to the late 2010s). Receptor amplification or capture employed the immunoSEQ multiplex PCR assay. This is the immuneACCESS table as TCRdb keeps it, with only in-frame sequences that have V and J called. A part of the clones is gone; compared with another copy, unresolved V genes explain less than half, and the rest is unexplained. The sample table lists 95,000 to 110,000 clones, 85% to 95% of them with a count of one. Roughly 0.78% of the sample is taken by the ten largest. Source: peripheral blood, taken in the third trimester of pregnancy. These receptors were obtained from a female donor in good health, enrolled as a control in a pregnancy study.

Here the CDR3 reads CASSSLRVSHNYGYTF. The CDR3 region has the DNA TGTGCCAGCAGTTCGCTTCGCGTGTCCCATAACTATGGCTACACCTTC. V usage is TRBV5-4 and J usage is TRBJ1-2; no clear D gene. The V end was cut by 5 bases, the J end by 1 base, with 18 bases between. CDR1 is SGHNT, CDR2 YYREEE, per germline (reference sequence). The length of the CDR3 is 16 residues.

The chain combines TRBV6-5 with TRBJ1-2; 10 nucleotides agree with TRBD1. Germline V lookup: CDR1 MNHEY, CDR2 SVGAGI. The CDR3 extends over 15 amino acids. The ends lost 4 bases at V and 6 bases at J; junction bases unmatched: 8. CDR3 sequence (DNA): TGTGCCAGCAGTTCTCCGGGACAGGGGAAGAATGGCTACACCTTC. It encodes CASSSPGQGKNGYTF.

The chain joins TRBV7-9 to TRBJ1-5, with D hard to call. CDR3 size: 14 residues. V lost 5 bases and J 0 bases, leaving 8 bases between the germline ends. CDR1 and CDR2 (germline): SEHNR, FQNEAQ (reference sequence). In nucleotides, the CDR3 is TGTGCCAGCAGCCAAAGCAATAGCAATCAGCCCCAGCATTTT. Amino acids: CASSQSNSNQPQHF. Full variable domain (remainder filled in from reference TRBV7-9 and TRBJ1-5): DTGVSQNPRHKITKRGQNVTFRCDPISEHNRLYWYRQTLGQGPEFLTYFQNEAQLEKSRLLSDRFSAERPKGSFSTLEIQRTEQGDSAMYLCASSQSNSNQPQHFGDGTRLSIL.

J is TRBJ2-3 and V is TRBV5-1; D remains ambiguous. There are 15 residues in the CDR3. Deletions cut 2 bases from V and 0 bases from J, with 10 bases between. CDR1 is SGHRS, CDR2 YFSETQ, per germline. The CDR3 reads CASSLSGASTDTQYF. CDR3 nucleotides: TGCGCCAGCAGCTTATCAGGTGCTAGCACAGATACGCAGTATTTT.

The chain carries TRBV6-5 and TRBJ1-2; 7 nucleotides agree with TRBD1. J was trimmed by 8 bases and V by 5 bases; bases with no gene match: 5. Looked up from germline, CDR1 is MNHEY and CDR2 is SVGAGI. The length of the CDR3 is 12 residues. The CDR3 region is CASSRTGRGYTF. For the CDR3, the DNA is TGTGCCAGCAGTCGGACAGGCCGCGGCTACACCTTC.

This rearrangement joins TRBV6-5 to TRBJ2-3, with D perhaps TRBD2 (6 bases). The germline CDR1 and CDR2 sequences are MNHEY and SVGAGI. This CDR3 is built from 14 residues. The V end was cut by 1 base, the J end by 5 bases, with 10 bases between. The CDR3 protein is CASSYLGEEDTQYF. CDR3 DNA: TGTGCCAGCAGTTACTTGGGGGAGGAAGATACGCAGTATTTT.

In this sample, this clone turned up once. The chain uses TRBV30 and TRBJ2-1, with a tentative D call TRBD1 (5 bases). Germline V gene lookup returns CDR1 GTSNPN and CDR2 SVGIG (reference sequence). Trimming left V 0 bases short and J 9 bases short, with 12 bases between. The CDR3 loop spans 13 amino acids. The CDR3: CAWSVSRASEQFF. CDR3 sequence (DNA): TGTGCCTGGAGTGTAAGCAGGGCTAGTGAGCAGTTCTTC.

This sequence joins TRBV4-2 and TRBJ1-5; D perhaps matches TRBD1 (5 bases). V lost 3 bases to trimming and J lost 3 bases, with 12 bases between them. CDR3 length equals 15 residues. Germline CDR1 reads LGHNA; CDR2 reads YNFKEQ. CDR3: CASSQETASNQPQHF. The CDR3 nucleotides are TGTGCCAGCAGCCAGGAGACAGCGTCCAATCAGCCCCAGCATTTT.

V gene TRBV7-2 combines with J gene TRBJ2-1; D perhaps matches TRBD2 (7 bases). Trimming stripped 2 bases from V and 7 bases from J, with 15 bases between. The CDR3 runs 15 residues. Germline V gene lookup returns CDR1 SGHTA and CDR2 FQGNSA. CDR3 coding DNA: TGTGCCAGCAGCTTATGGGGGGGCCTCGTGAATGAGCAGTTCTTC. This codes for CASSLWGGLVNEQFF. The full variable domain, rest sourced from reference TRBV7-2 and TRBJ2-1, is GAGVSQSPSNKVTEKGKDVELRCDPISGHTALYWYRQSLGQGLEFLIYFQGNSAPDKSGLPSDRFSAERTGGSVSTLTIQRTQQEDSAVYLCASSLWGGLVNEQFFGPGTRLTVL.

The chain has TRBV4-1 and TRBJ1-4; the D gene is possibly TRBD1 (5 bases). CDR1 is MGHRA, CDR2 YSYEKL, per germline. CDR3 length equals 17 residues. Between the trimmed V and J ends, which lost 3 bases and 8 bases, there was a span of 22 bases. Here the CDR3 reads CASSHSDRGSGTEKLFF. The CDR3 nucleotides are TGCGCCAGCAGCCACTCAGACCGGGGGAGTGGTACGGAAAAACTGTTTTTT.

This clone has just one count. The chain joins TRBV19 to TRBJ2-5; 12 bases fit TRBD2. The J segment lost 2 bases and the V segment lost 5 bases, leaving 3 bases of the junction unmatched. CDR1 and CDR2 from the germline V gene are LNHDA and SQIVND (reference sequence). CDR3 length: 15 residues. This CDR3 reads CASSGLAGPQETQYF. The CDR3 DNA reads as TGTGCCAGTAGTGGACTAGCGGGGCCTCAAGAGACCCAGTACTTC. Together with reference TRBV19 and TRBJ2-5, the CDR3 gives the full variable domain: DGGITQSPKYLFRKEGQNVTLSCEQNLNHDAMYWYRQDPGQGLRLIYYSQIVNDFQKGDIAEGYSVSREKKESFPLTVTSAQKNPTAFYLCASSGLAGPQETQYFGPGTRLLVL.

This clone was seen once. The chain links TRBV7-9 to TRBJ2-3; unclear D gene. The germline gives CDR1 SEHNR, CDR2 FQNEAQ (reference sequence). The V end was cut by 2 bases, the J end by 0 bases, with 12 bases between. This CDR3 contains 16 residues. CDR3 sequence: CASSLSYGGSTDTQYF. The CDR3 DNA is TGTGCCAGCAGCTTATCCTACGGCGGAAGCACAGATACGCAGTATTTT.

This clone was counted a single time. V and J are TRBV20-1 and TRBJ2-3; no definite D call. The V end lost 1 base, the J end lost 5 bases, and 4 bases lay between the germline ends. Germline V gene data show CDR1 as DFQATT and CDR2 as SNEGSKA (reference sequence). This CDR3 comprises 11 residues. CDR3 residues: CSARVRDTQYF. Written as DNA, the CDR3 is TGCAGTGCTAGAGTGAGAGATACGCAGTATTTT.

The rearrangement joins TRBV7-8 to TRBJ2-1; 12 nucleotides line up with TRBD1. CDR1 SGHVS and CDR2 FQNEAQ come from the germline V gene. The CDR3 is 15 amino acids. The V gene end was trimmed by 5 bases and the J gene end by 9 bases; junction bases not matched to a gene: 8. The CDR3 DNA sequence: TGTGCCAGCAGCCCCCCCGGGACAGGGGGCGGTGAGCAGTTCTTC. Translating gives CASSPPGTGGGEQFF.

The chain joins TRBV27 to TRBJ2-7; D may be TRBD2 (5 bases). CDR3 length equals 13 residues. Germline CDR1 is MNHEY and CDR2 is SMNVEV (reference sequence). V lost 3 bases, J lost 1 base, and 7 bases lay in between. As DNA, the CDR3 is TGTGCCAGCAGTTTGCCGGGGTCCTACGAGCAGTACTTC. Protein sequence: CASSLPGSYEQYF.

The J gene is TRBJ1-1, the V gene TRBV4-3; perhaps TRBD1 as D (5 bases). There are 15 residues in the CDR3. V lost 1 base and J 0 bases, leaving 9 bases between the germline ends. CDR1 LGHNA and CDR2 YSLEER come from the germline V gene. This CDR3 reads CASSQGRRVNTEAFF. In nucleotides, the CDR3 is TGCGCCAGCAGCCAAGGGCGCAGGGTGAACACTGAAGCTTTCTTT.